These 17 T cell receptor beta chains were all obtained from the same sample, sequenced in a study of cytomegalovirus exposure and HLA in healthy donors. The primer mix had 60 Vbeta and 13 Jbeta primers. The data were produced by immunoSEQ multiplex PCR, yet TCRdb's version contains in-frame clones alone and is incomplete. Here the sample spans 110,000 or so clones, approximately 80% being singletons. Sequencing was done on a sample of PBMCs. The source of these receptors is a woman under 40 in good health and CMV-seropositive.

The rearrangement uses TRBV18 and TRBJ2-1; no definite D call. The CDR3 extends over 12 amino acids. Between the trimmed V and J ends, which lost 3 bases and 6 bases, there was a span of 6 bases. The germline V gene encodes CDR1 KGHSH and CDR2 LQKENI. CDR3 sequence reads: CASSPVINEQFF. CDR3 sequence (DNA): TGTGCCAGCTCACCCGTAATCAATGAGCAGTTCTTC.

The chain recombines TRBV5-1 with TRBJ1-1; the D is unclear. The CDR3 sequence is 14 residues long. V lost 4 bases to trimming and J lost 1 base, with 11 bases between them. CDR1 is SGHRS and CDR2 is YFSETQ in the germline V gene. In nucleotides, the CDR3 is TGCGCCAGCAGCCCCCTGACACAGAACACTGAAGCTTTCTTT. It specifies CASSPLTQNTEAFF.

The V call is TRBV10-1, the J call TRBJ1-1; D is perhaps TRBD1 (5 bases). Germline CDR1 reads WNHNN; CDR2 reads SYGVQD (reference sequence). V dropped 4 bases and J dropped 1 base, with 10 bases sitting between them. This CDR3 has 14 residues. CDR3 in DNA: TGCGCCAGCAGTGGACTCACAGGGAACACTGAAGCTTTCTTT. This gives the protein CASSGLTGNTEAFF.

There are a few counts of this clone. The chain uses TRBV6-1 and TRBJ1-5, with 7 bases lining up with TRBD1. CDR3 length equals 13 residues. Germline-derived CDR1 and CDR2 are MNHNS and SASEGT. J gave up 5 bases and V 7 bases, and 5 bases lay outside the gene matches. CDR3 in amino acids: CASKWTGDQPQHF. The DNA for the CDR3 is TGTGCCAGCAAATGGACAGGCGATCAGCCCCAGCATTTT.

This chain connects TRBV14 to TRBJ1-3, with 9 bases identical to TRBD1. Germline CDR1 reads SGHDN; CDR2 reads FVKESK. V shed 5 bases and J 4 bases; nucleotides not matched to a gene: 9. This CDR3 contains 16 residues. DNA for the CDR3: TGTGCCAGCAGCAATGATAACAGGGGGCTCGGAAACACCATATATTTT. It yields the protein CASSNDNRGLGNTIYF.

The CDR3 is CSAQSGREQFF. CDR3 bases: TGCAGTGCTCAGAGCGGGAGGGAGCAGTTCTTC. The J gene is TRBJ2-1, the V gene TRBV20-1; TRBD2 matches 9 bases. CDR1 and CDR2 (germline): DFQATT, SNEGSKA (reference sequence). This CDR3 is built from 11 residues. Losses at the gene ends were 5 bases for V and 10 bases for J; bases not matched to a gene: 3.

V usage is TRBV19 and J usage is TRBJ1-1; a possible D gene is TRBD1 (6 bases). Trimming took 10 bases from V and 2 from J, leaving 14 bases between them. CDR3 length: 13 residues. The V gene's germline CDR1 is LNHDA and CDR2 SQIVND (reference sequence). The CDR3 spells CATRGGSNTEAFF. The CDR3 nucleotides are TGTGCCACCAGGGGAGGGTCTAACACTGAAGCTTTCTTT. Together with reference TRBV19 and TRBJ1-1, the CDR3 gives the full variable domain: DGGITQSPKYLFRKEGQNVTLSCEQNLNHDAMYWYRQDPGQGLRLIYYSQIVNDFQKGDIAEGYSVSREKKESFPLTVTSAQKNPTAFYLCATRGGSNTEAFFGQGTRLTVV.

The chain carries TRBV9 and TRBJ2-1; tentatively, D is TRBD2 (5 bases). The CDR3 totals 15 residues. The germline V and J ends were trimmed by 0 bases and 1 base, with 8 bases remaining between them. Germline V gives CDR1 SGDLS, CDR2 YYNGEE. CDR3 in amino acids: CASSVAGESYNEQFF. CDR3 sequence (DNA): TGTGCCAGCAGCGTAGCCGGGGAATCCTACAATGAGCAGTTCTTC.

The J gene is TRBJ2-7, the V gene TRBV9; 8 nucleotides match TRBD1. CDR1 and CDR2 (germline): SGDLS, YYNGEE. V shed 3 bases, J shed 6 bases, and the junction held 11 bases outside the gene matches. The CDR3 runs to 15 residues. CDR3 nucleotide sequence: TGTGCCAGCAGCGGTGATCCGGGACAGGTGGGCGAGCAGTACTTC. Translating it yields CASSGDPGQVGEQYF.

The rearrangement links TRBV25-1 to TRBJ2-5; 12 bases fit TRBD2. This CDR3 spans 16 amino acids. V lost 1 base to trimming and J lost 2 bases; unmatched junction nucleotides: 2. Looked up from germline, CDR1 is MGHDK and CDR2 is SYGVNS. In nucleotides, the CDR3 is TGTGCCAGCAGTGAATTGACTAGCGGGGGACAAGAGACCCAGTACTTC. This gives the protein CASSELTSGGQETQYF.

The V gene is TRBV11-2, the J gene TRBJ1-1; D unresolved. V lost 0 bases and J lost 3, with 17 bases in between. Germline CDR1 reads SGHAT; CDR2 reads FQNNGV. CDR3 length equals 17 residues. CDR3 residues: CASSLEPGGHKDTEAFF. The CDR3 region has the DNA TGTGCCAGCAGCTTAGAGCCCGGAGGCCATAAGGACACTGAAGCTTTCTTT.

J is TRBJ2-7 and V is TRBV5-4; 10 bases are a match to TRBD2. CDR3 length: 18 amino acids. The V gene's germline CDR1 is SGHNT and CDR2 YYREEE (reference sequence). Losses at the gene ends were 0 bases for V and 4 bases for J; bases not matched to a gene: 13. The CDR3: CASSLAKKGTSGTYEQYF. DNA of the CDR3: TGTGCCAGCAGCTTGGCCAAGAAGGGAACTAGCGGGACGTACGAGCAGTACTTC.

This clone has a single count. This chain uses TRBV6-5 with TRBJ2-7, with 7 bases aligning to TRBD1. Germline assignment: CDR1 MNHEY and CDR2 SVGAGI. The CDR3 totals 14 residues. Unmatched junction bases numbered 11, after V lost 7 bases and J lost 5 bases. CDR3 residues: CASTSTDRDHEQYF. As DNA, the CDR3 is TGTGCCAGCACCTCAACAGACAGGGACCACGAGCAGTACTTC.

This chain uses TRBV6-5 with TRBJ2-7, with D perhaps TRBD2 (5 bases). Germline loops: CDR1 MNHEY, CDR2 SVGAGI. Trimming removed 0 bases from V and 5 bases from J, with 8 bases in between. The CDR3 length is 13 residues. CDR3 nucleotides: TGTGCCAGCAGTTACTCGAGGGTTAACGAGCAGTACTTC. Amino acid sequence: CASSYSRVNEQYF.

The chain's CDR3 is CASSQDLTGGVQETQYF. CDR3 in DNA: TGCGCCAGCAGCCAAGATCTAACGGGGGGGGTTCAGGAGACCCAGTACTTC. This chain uses TRBV4-1 with TRBJ2-5; 8 nucleotides line up with TRBD2. The CDR3 sequence is 17 residues long. After removal of 0 bases from V and 5 bases from J, the junction contained 11 bases not matched to a gene. Germline assignment: CDR1 MGHRA and CDR2 YSYEKL.

The chain uses TRBV6-5 and TRBJ1-5; D perhaps matches TRBD1 (5 bases). The CDR3 extends over 15 amino acids. V gave up 0 bases and J gave up 4 bases, with 10 bases separating them. Germline values: CDR1 MNHEY, CDR2 SVGAGI. CDR3 residues: CASSYSVAGNQPQHF. Written as DNA, the CDR3 is TGTGCCAGCAGTTACTCTGTGGCAGGGAATCAGCCCCAGCATTTT.

The chain combines TRBV12-5 with TRBJ2-7; 8 nucleotides match TRBD2. The germline V gene encodes CDR1 LGHNT and CDR2 FRNRAP. The V segment lost 2 bases and the J segment 12 bases; nucleotides outside the gene matches: 9. The CDR3 loop spans 13 amino acids. CDR3 DNA sequence: TGTGCTAGTGGTTTGCTCCTCGGGCGGGAGGCGTACTTC. Its translation: CASGLLLGREAYF. Full variable domain (outside the CDR3, taken from reference TRBV12-5 and TRBJ2-7): DARVTQTPRHKVTEMGQEVTMRCQPILGHNTVFWYRQTMMQGLELLAYFRNRAPLDDSGMPKDRFSAEMPDATLATLKIQPSEPRDSAVYFCASGLLLGREAYFGPGTRLTVT.